Following are 19 T cell receptor beta chains from one sample sequenced in a study of blood T cell repertoires in COVID-19. Measured with immunoSEQ multiplex PCR; TCRdb has only the in-frame clones, and not every one. Of under 450,000 clones listed, 75% to 90% are singletons. The specimen sequenced was peripheral blood. These receptors came from a woman in her 40s with COVID-19, enrolled during active disease.

The chain carries TRBV7-9 and TRBJ1-2; the D is unclear. The CDR3 consists of 12 residues. Deletions cut 3 bases from V and 5 bases from J, with 7 bases between. Germline V gene sequence: CDR1 SEHNR, CDR2 FQNEAQ (reference sequence). DNA of the CDR3: TGTGCCAGCAGCTTCGGGGAGTATGGCTACACCTTC. Amino acids: CASSFGEYGYTF.

The rearrangement uses TRBV6-5 and TRBJ1-1; D may be TRBD1 (6 bases). The CDR3 runs to 13 residues. Trimming removed 8 bases at V and 1 base at J, with 11 bases between. Germline-derived CDR1 and CDR2 are MNHEY and SVGAGI. CDR3 residues: CASGRGTNTEAFF. The CDR3, as DNA: TGTGCCAGCGGGAGGGGGACGAACACTGAAGCTTTCTTT.

This clone is a singleton in its sample. The genes are TRBV24-1 and TRBJ1-5; D may be TRBD1 (5 bases). Germline V gene lookup returns CDR1 KGHDR and CDR2 SFDVKD. The CDR3 runs to 15 residues. V was trimmed by 5 bases and J by 0 bases, leaving 10 bases between them. The CDR3 protein is CATSAGPHSNQPQHF. The DNA of the CDR3 is TGTGCCACCAGTGCAGGGCCCCATAGCAATCAGCCCCAGCATTTT.

V usage is TRBV12-3 or TRBV12-4 and J usage is TRBJ1-3, with 8 bases matching TRBD1. J was trimmed by 3 bases and V by 10 bases; bases with no gene match: 2. The CDR3 contains 12 residues. In nucleotides, the CDR3 is TGTGCCACCGGGACAGGTGGAAACACCATATATTTT. Its protein is CATGTGGNTIYF.

The V and J genes are TRBV6-2 or TRBV6-3 and TRBJ1-1; the D gene is possibly TRBD1 (5 bases). This CDR3 region has 14 residues. Between the trimmed V and J ends, which lost 6 bases and 1 base, there was a span of 12 bases. From germline, CDR1 is MNHEY and CDR2 SVGEGT. The CDR3 reads CASSPIGQNTEAFF. The CDR3 nucleotides are TGTGCCAGCAGCCCTATAGGACAGAACACTGAAGCTTTCTTT.

This chain uses TRBV3-1 (or the pseudogene TRBV3-2) with TRBJ2-1, with D perhaps TRBD2 (5 bases). This CDR3 region has 14 residues. Germline V CDR1 and CDR2: LGHDT, YNNKEL (reference sequence). V was shortened by 4 bases and J by 7 bases, with 14 bases between the two germline ends. CDR3 coding DNA: TGTGCCAGCAGCCCTATTGGGCGGGCGAATGAGCAGTTCTTC. Translated, it gives CASSPIGRANEQFF.

The V gene is TRBV28, the J gene TRBJ1-2; D gene ambiguous. Germline V gives CDR1 MDHEN, CDR2 SYDVKM. CDR3 length equals 14 residues. Trimming left V 0 bases short and J 4 bases short, with 9 bases between. CDR3 DNA: TGTGCCAGCAGTTTATGGGGTGAGCGCTATGGCTACACCTTC. As protein: CASSLWGERYGYTF.

A word on this clone: This specimen includes other DNA sequences encoding the same CDR3. The chain recombines TRBV2 with TRBJ2-2; 9 nucleotides align to TRBD1. The CDR3 length is 14 residues. V trimming: 8 bases; J trimming: 2 bases; junction bases outside the gene matches: 3. CDR1 is SNHLY, CDR2 FYNNEI, per germline. Here the CDR3 reads CASRGQGNTGELFF. CDR3 bases: TGTGCCAGCCGGGGACAGGGAAACACCGGGGAGCTGTTTTTT. Complete variable domain (other parts from reference TRBV2 and TRBJ2-2): EPEVTQTPSHQVTQMGQEVILRCVPISNHLYFYWYRQILGQKVEFLVSFYNNEISEKSEIFDDQFSVERPDGSNFTLKIRSTKLEDSAMYFCASRGQGNTGELFFGEGSRLTVL.

The gene calls are TRBV21-1 and TRBJ1-3; TRBD1 is taken as the D call from the table, unchecked against the DNA. TRBV21-1 is given as a pseudogene. CDR3 length equals 19 residues. DNA for the CDR3: TGTGCCAGCACTGGGGGGGGGACAGGCCTTTCACACTCTGGAAACACCATATATTTT. This encodes CASTGGGTGLSHSGNTIYF.

This clone appeared a single time. The chain employs TRBV7-2 and TRBJ1-1, with D hard to call. From germline, CDR1 is SGHTA and CDR2 FQGNSA. There are 14 residues in the CDR3. Between the trimmed V and J ends, which lost 5 bases and 7 bases, there was a span of 17 bases. The CDR3: CASSLTGGQSEAFF. For the CDR3, the DNA is TGTGCCAGCAGCCTAACGGGAGGGCAGAGTGAAGCTTTCTTT. The full variable domain, completed using reference TRBV7-2 and TRBJ1-1, is GAGVSQSPSNKVTEKGKDVELRCDPISGHTALYWYRQSLGQGLEFLIYFQGNSAPDKSGLPSDRFSAERTGGSVSTLTIQRTQQEDSAVYLCASSLTGGQSEAFFGQGTRLTVV.

CDR3 sequence: CASSLFSGGAPDTQYF. CDR3 bases: TGTGCCAGCAGCTTGTTTAGCGGGGGGGCCCCAGATACGCAGTATTTT. This chain joins TRBV7-8 and TRBJ2-3, with TRBD2 matching 11 bases. With 3 bases clipped from V and 4 bases from J, the junction kept 6 bases outside the gene matches. CDR3 length: 16 amino acids. The germline V gene has CDR1 SGHVS and CDR2 FQNEAQ.

This chain connects TRBV9 to TRBJ2-1; tentatively, D is TRBD2 (6 bases). CDR3 length: 15 residues. The germline gives CDR1 SGDLS, CDR2 YYNGEE. V lost 6 bases and J 4 bases, leaving 17 bases between the germline ends. CDR3 bases: TGTGCCAGCACCTTGGGCCTAGCGAGTTACAATGAGCAGTTCTTC. This sequence encodes CASTLGLASYNEQFF. Variable domain in full (rest from reference TRBV9 and TRBJ2-1): DSGVTQTPKHLITATGQRVTLRCSPRSGDLSVYWYQQSLDQGLQFLIQYYNGEERAKGNILERFSAQQFPDLHSELNLSSLELGDSALYFCASTLGLASYNEQFFGPGTRLTVL.

This clone has more than one count but fewer than ten. The chain has TRBV19 and TRBJ2-5, with TRBD1 matching over 9 bases. The V gene's germline CDR1 is LNHDA and CDR2 SQIVND (reference sequence). Trimming took 3 bases from V and 13 from J; bases not matched to a gene: 9. The CDR3 runs 13 residues. The CDR3 region is CASSIQQGAISYF. The CDR3 coding sequence is TGTGCCAGTAGTATCCAACAGGGGGCCATATCGTACTTC.

The chain is built from TRBV7-9 and TRBJ2-2; 8 bases are shared with TRBD2. Trimming cost V 4 bases and J 4 bases; bases outside gene matches: 5. CDR3 length: 15 residues. From germline, CDR1 is SEHNR and CDR2 FQNEAQ (reference sequence). In nucleotides, the CDR3 is TGTGCCAGCAGCTCTTCGGGACTAGTCACCGGGGAGCTGTTTTTT. It encodes CASSSSGLVTGELFF.

The chain recombines TRBV6-2 or TRBV6-3 with TRBJ2-5, with no clear D. The CDR3 loop spans 13 amino acids. Germline assignment: CDR1 MNHEY and CDR2 SVGEGT. Trimming took off 5 bases at V and 3 bases at J, with 10 bases between the two ends. The CDR3 loop is CASSPRLKETQYF. CDR3 DNA sequence: TGTGCCAGCAGTCCCCGGTTAAAAGAGACCCAGTACTTC.

The CDR3 bases are TGTGCCAGCAGACAAACCCGGGGGGGCTACAATGAGCAGTTCTTC. It is translated as CASRQTRGGYNEQFF. This sequence joins TRBV28 and TRBJ2-1, with 8 bases identical to TRBD2. Germline trimming cut 6 bases from V and 3 bases from J; bases unmatched to any gene: 7. Germline V lookup: CDR1 MDHEN, CDR2 SYDVKM. CDR3 length: 15 amino acids.

This chain's CDR3 is CASTKSAGTERNEQFF. The CDR3 DNA follows: TGTGCCAGTACCAAATCAGCCGGGACTGAGCGTAATGAGCAGTTCTTC. The chain links TRBV19 to TRBJ2-1; maybe TRBD2 (6 bases). This CDR3 is 16 amino acids long. The germline CDR1 and CDR2 sequences are LNHDA and SQIVND (reference sequence). V was trimmed by 7 bases and J by 7 bases, leaving 23 bases between them.

The gene calls are TRBV5-8 and TRBJ1-6; D is uncertain. CDR1 is SGHTS and CDR2 is YDEGEE in the germline V gene. There are 16 residues in the CDR3. V lost 5 bases to trimming and J lost 8 bases, with 20 bases between them. The CDR3 region has the DNA TGTGCCAGCAGTCCCCCGGGAGTACGTGGGGATTCACCCCTCCACTTT. Translating it yields CASSPPGVRGDSPLHF.

CDR3 loop: CASSPPDSPETQYF. In DNA form, the CDR3 reads TGTGCCAGCAGTCCACCGGACTCTCCTGAGACCCAGTACTTC. V usage is TRBV3-1 (or the pseudogene TRBV3-2) and J usage is TRBJ2-5; a weak D match, TRBD2 (5 bases). This CDR3 spans 14 amino acids. The germline CDR1 and CDR2 sequences are LGHDT and YNNKEL (reference sequence). V was cut by 6 bases and J by 5 bases, with 16 bases left in between.